This T cell receptor beta chain is from a study of T-cell reconstitution after alpha-beta-depleted transplantation in children. Overall study results and limits: At the one-year point after transplant, T-cell counts and TCRbeta diversity were found to come mostly from T cells that had been newly produced. Reportedly, roughly two months post-transplant, alpha-beta T cells arose from several hundred expanded graft clones.

CDR3 length: 13 amino acids. Germline lookup yields CDR1 SGHTA and CDR2 FQGNSA. V lost 4 bases and J lost 8, with 12 bases in between. During its preparation, the TCRbeta library received unique molecular identifiers. TCRdb re-analysed the PCR reads in MiXCR, keeping a single row per CDR3 protein. The table records approximately 400,000 distinct CDR3 sequences, about 16% of them present only once. This clonotype was picked up a small number of times. The antigen is not known. The receptor's source is a boy under three years old who had a stem cell transplant for Wiskott-Aldrich syndrome, so the T cells may come from the graft donor. V and J are TRBV7-2 and TRBJ1-3; tentative D call: TRBD1 (5 bases). Sequencing was performed on PBMCs, mostly from graft donor cells, taken 360 days after TCRalphabeta/CD19-depleted stem cell transplant. The CDR3: CASSSAGAYTIYF. DNA of the CDR3: TGTGCCAGCAGCTCGGCCGGGGCCTACACCATATATTTT. Drawing the rest from reference TRBV7-2 and TRBJ1-3, the complete variable domain is GAGVSQSPSNKVTEKGKDVELRCDPISGHTALYWYRQSLGQGLEFLIYFQGNSAPDKSGLPSDRFSAERTGGSVSTLTIQRTQQEDSAVYLCASSSAGAYTIYFGEGSWLTVV.